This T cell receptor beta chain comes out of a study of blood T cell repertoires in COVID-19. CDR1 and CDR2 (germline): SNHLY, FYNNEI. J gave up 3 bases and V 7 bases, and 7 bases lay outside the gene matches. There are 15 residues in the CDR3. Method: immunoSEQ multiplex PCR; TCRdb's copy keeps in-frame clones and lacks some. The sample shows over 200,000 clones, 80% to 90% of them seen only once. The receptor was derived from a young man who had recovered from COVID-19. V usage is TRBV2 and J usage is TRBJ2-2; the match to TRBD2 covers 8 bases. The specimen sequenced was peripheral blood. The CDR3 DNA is TGTGCCAGCACAACGGCTAGCGGGTACACCGGGGAGCTGTTTTTT. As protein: CASTTASGYTGELFF.